The rows below give T cell receptor beta chains drawn from one sample of a study of CD8+CD57+ T cells in acquired aplastic anemia. TCRdb re-analysed the reads in MiXCR, keeping a single row per CDR3 protein. Seen here are about 160,000 distinct CDR3 sequences, 70% to 75% observed once, and the top ten hold approximately 50%. Material: sorted CD4+, CD8+, or CD8+CD57+ T cells (not recorded which) from PBMCs. Source of these receptors: a human donor with aplastic anemia. CDR3s include the opening cysteine and the closing phenylalanine or tryptophan. The D gene is left open where the match is weak. Some rows mark clone size as missing; the rest say once, few, many or name a class of expanded clone.

d_gene	abundance	v_gene	j_gene	CDR3nt	CDR3aa
.	few	TRBV7-2	TRBJ2-7	TGCGCCAGCAGCCCCTTAGGCGGAGGTACCGAGCAGTACTTC	CASSPLGGGTEQYF
.	.	TRBV7-2	TRBJ1-5	TGTGCCAGCAGCTTAGTGACAAATAGCAATCAGCCCCAGCATTTT	CASSLVTNSNQPQHF
.	.	TRBV20-1	TRBJ2-1	TGCAGTGCTAGAGGGAATGAAGACAATGAGCAGTTCTTC	CSARGNEDNEQFF
.	.	TRBV20-1	TRBJ2-7	TGCAGTTCAGGCTCCGACGGGACGCCCTTTTACGAGCAGTACTTC	CSSGSDGTPFYEQYF
.	.	TRBV7-3	TRBJ2-7	TGTGCCAGCAGCTTAAATGAGGGGGCGGGGGAGCAGTACTTC	CASSLNEGAGEQYF
.	.	TRBV20-1	TRBJ2-1	TGCAGTGCTAGAGGAACCTACTTCGAGCAGTTCTTC	CSARGTYFEQFF
TRBD2	.	TRBV7-8	TRBJ2-1	TGTGCCAGCAGCCCAACTAGCGGGGGGGCACACAATGAGCAGTTCTTC	CASSPTSGGAHNEQFF
.	.	TRBV11-2	TRBJ1-4	TGTGCCAGCAGCTGGCTCCGGACTAATGAAAAACTGTTTTTT	CASSWLRTNEKLFF
.	once	TRBV9	TRBJ2-7	TGTGCCAGCAGCGCGGGGAATACGAACGAGCAGTACTTC	CASSAGNTNEQYF
.	.	TRBV7-9	TRBJ1-1	TGTGCCCAGGAGGAGGGCACTGAAGCTTTCTTT	CAQEEGTEAFF
TRBD1	.	TRBV4-1	TRBJ2-3	TGCGCCAGCAGCCAAGGAAGGGGACAGTATGCAGATACGCAGTATTTT	CASSQGRGQYADTQYF
TRBD1	.	TRBV6-6	TRBJ1-5	TGTGCCAGCACTAGGACAGGGGACCAGCCCCAGCATTTT	CASTRTGDQPQHF
TRBD1	.	TRBV7-9	TRBJ2-7	TGTGCCAGCAGCCCCCCGGGACAGGGTACTGTGCAGTACTTC	CASSPPGQGTVQYF
.	.	TRBV7-3	TRBJ2-3	TGTGCCAGCAGCCAGGCACCTAGCTCGGCAGATACGCAGTATTTT	CASSQAPSSADTQYF
.	many	TRBV7-9	TRBJ1-2	TGTGCCAGCAGCTTATGGACCCAGAAGGGCTATGGCTACACCTTC	CASSLWTQKGYGYTF
.	few	TRBV19	TRBJ1-5	TGTGCCAGTAGTATAGTGGTGCAGGGAGGGCAGCCCCAGCATTTT	CASSIVVQGGQPQHF
.	.	TRBV7-9	TRBJ2-3	TGTGCCAGCAGCTTAGGCCTAGTAAAAGATACGCAGTATTTT	CASSLGLVKDTQYF
.	.	TRBV20-1	TRBJ1-2	TGCAGTGCTACACAGGGAGGAAACTATGGCTACACCTTC	CSATQGGNYGYTF
.	.	TRBV2	TRBJ1-2	TGTGCCAGCTACCCCGGGACGGCTAACTATGGCTACACCTTC	CASYPGTANYGYTF
.	.	TRBV18	TRBJ2-5	TGTGCCAGCTCACCACCGGCGGGGAGAGAGACCCAGTACTTC	CASSPPAGRETQYF
.	.	TRBV2	TRBJ2-5	TGTGCCAGCAGTGAACAGGAGTCCCAGTACTTC	CASSEQESQYF
TRBD1	few	TRBV24-1	TRBJ2-5	TGTGCCACCAGTGATGTAGGGACAGCCCAAGAGACCCAGTACTTC	CATSDVGTAQETQYF
.	.	TRBV3-1	TRBJ2-5	TGTGCCGGCAGCCAACCCGGCAGCCACCTTCAAGAGACCCAGTACTTC	CAGSQPGSHLQETQYF
TRBD1	.	TRBV25-1	TRBJ1-1	TGTGCCAGCAAGGGGACAGGGGAGATTGCAGCTTTCTTT	CASKGTGEIAAFF
TRBD1	few	TRBV24-1	TRBJ2-3	TGTGCCACCAGTGATACAGGACAGGGCAGCACAGATACGCAGTATTTT	CATSDTGQGSTDTQYF
.	.	TRBV5-1	TRBJ2-3	TGTGCCAGCTCTATACCAGATACGCAGTATTTT	CASSIPDTQYF
.	.	TRBV7-2	TRBJ2-5	TGTGCCAGCAGCTCCGAAGTGGGGGGGCGGGAGACCCAGTACTTC	CASSSEVGGRETQYF
.	once	TRBV7-2	TRBJ1-2	TGTGCCAGCAGCTTGAAGCAGGGTACAGCCTATGGCTACACCTTC	CASSLKQGTAYGYTF
.	.	TRBV20-1	TRBJ2-7	TGCAGTGCTAGTGGGGCGGACAGACAATCCTACGAGCAGTACTTC	CSASGADRQSYEQYF
.	.	TRBV4-2	TRBJ2-5	TGTGCCAGCAAGGGGGAGTTTCAAGAGACCCAGTACTTC	CASKGEFQETQYF
TRBD1	.	TRBV2	TRBJ1-4	TGTGCCAGCAGTACAGGGGTGATCAATGAAAAACTGTTTTTT	CASSTGVINEKLFF
TRBD2	.	TRBV7-2	TRBJ2-7	TGTGCCAGCAGTTCTCTAGCGGGGACCTACGAGCAGTACTTC	CASSSLAGTYEQYF
.	.	TRBV10-1	TRBJ1-5	TGCGCCAGTGAGACGAGGCCCCAGCATTTT	CASETRPQHF
TRBD1	.	TRBV25-1	TRBJ2-7	TGTGCCAGCAGTGGCCACAGGGGGTTCACGGACGAGCAGTACTTC	CASSGHRGFTDEQYF
.	.	TRBV20-1	TRBJ2-1	TGCAGTGCCAGCCTCAAATATAGTAGCAATGAGCAGTTCTTC	CSASLKYSSNEQFF
TRBD1	.	TRBV19	TRBJ1-5	TGTGCCAGTTTCGGGACAGGACCCAATCAGCCCCAGCATTTT	CASFGTGPNQPQHF
.	.	TRBV7-2	TRBJ2-1	TGTGCCAGCAGCTTAGCGCTCGGTTTCAACAATGAGCAGTTCTTC	CASSLALGFNNEQFF
TRBD1	.	TRBV7-9	TRBJ1-2	TGTGCCAGCAGGGGACAGTATGGCTACACCTTC	CASRGQYGYTF
.	few	TRBV20-1	TRBJ1-1	TGCAGTGCTAGCTTTGAAGGGGACATCACTGAAGCTTTCTTT	CSASFEGDITEAFF
TRBD2	.	TRBV10-1	TRBJ2-3	TGCGCCAGCCATACCACTAGCGGGGGGGCCATAGATACGCAGTATTTT	CASHTTSGGAIDTQYF
.	.	TRBV10-3	TRBJ1-5	TGTGCCATCAGTCCAGTCAATCAGCCCCAGCATTTT	CAISPVNQPQHF
TRBD2	.	TRBV7-9	TRBJ2-3	TGTGCCAGCAGCTCGGGACTAACTACCACAGATACGCAGTATTTT	CASSSGLTTTDTQYF
TRBD1	.	TRBV29-1	TRBJ1-2	TGCAGCGTCGACAGGGGAGGCTATGGCTACACCTTC	CSVDRGGYGYTF
.	.	TRBV2	TRBJ2-7	TGTGCCAGCAGTGAAGCATGGGGTGACGAGCAGTACTTC	CASSEAWGDEQYF
TRBD1	.	TRBV9	TRBJ2-5	TGTGCCAGCAGCGTAGCCGGGACAGGGGGTCAAGAGACCCAGTACTTC	CASSVAGTGGQETQYF
.	.	TRBV15	TRBJ2-7	TGTGCCACCAGCAGACAGAGGACCGGATCCTACGAGCAGCACTTC	CATSRQRTGSYEQHF
TRBD2	.	TRBV6-1	TRBJ2-6	TGTGCCAGCAGTTACCTAGCGGGGGCCAGCTCTGGGGCCAACGTCCTGACTTTC	CASSYLAGASSGANVLTF
.	many	TRBV12-3/TRBV12-4	TRBJ2-1	TGTGCCAGCAGTTTATGGCAAAACAGGCACAATGAGCAGTTCTTC	CASSLWQNRHNEQFF
.	.	TRBV4-2	TRBJ1-1	TGTGCCAGCAGCCAGGCTGGGGACTCTGAAGCTTTCTTT	CASSQAGDSEAFF
.	.	TRBV5-8	TRBJ2-1	TGTGCCAGCAGCTTGGCCGTTGAGGTAGCGGCAGCGCCCTACTCCTACAATGAGCAGTTCTTC	CASSLAVEVAAAPYSYNEQFF